This TCR beta chain derives from a study of shared clonotypes between healthy human individuals. For the study at large: Ranging from 18 to 49 in age, donors were two women and three men. Per donor, three plates held CD4 naive cells, three held CD4 memory, two held CD8 naive and one held CD8 memory.

The J segment lost 3 bases and the V segment lost 4 bases, leaving 1 base of the junction unmatched. Germline CDR1 ENHRY, CDR2 SYGVKD. The CDR3 runs to 13 residues. Sequencing used immunoSEQ multiplex PCR; TCRdb keeps in-frame clones, though not all of them. Of approximately 2.3 million clones in the sample, more than 80% were seen once. The rearrangement uses TRBV10-3 and TRBJ1-2, with 8 bases that match TRBD1. The sample taken for sequencing was naive CD4+ T cells from PBMCs. Subset defined: CD45RA+ positively selected. The sequence derives from a young man in good health. Some clones in this sample may be carry-over from other donors' samples. The CDR3 region is CAISVDRDYGYTF. In nucleotides, the CDR3 is TGTGCCATCAGTGTGGACAGGGACTATGGCTACACCTTC.